One sample yielded the 13 T cell receptor beta chains listed below, sequenced in a study of shared clonotypes between healthy human individuals. Repertoires were generated with immunoSEQ multiplex PCR, while TCRdb's copy carries only in-frame clones and drops some. Of 2 million to 2.5 million clones in the sample, under 97% were seen once. The specimen was naive CD4+ T cells sorted from blood. The subset here: CD45RA+ positively selected. The source is a man aged 18 to 29 in good health.

The rearrangement uses TRBV7-9 and TRBJ1-4; 7 bases are shared with TRBD1. CDR1 is SEHNR, CDR2 FQNEAQ, per germline (reference sequence). The CDR3 length is 15 residues. Unmatched junction bases numbered 9, after V lost 5 bases and J lost 6 bases. CDR3: CASSRQTGRDEKLFF. In nucleotides, the CDR3 is TGTGCCAGCAGCAGACAGACAGGGAGAGATGAAAAACTGTTTTTT.

The gene calls are TRBV2 and TRBJ2-5, with D possibly matching TRBD2 (5 bases). Germline assignment: CDR1 SNHLY and CDR2 FYNNEI. The length of the CDR3 is 15 residues. The V end lost 6 bases, the J end lost 0 bases, and 14 bases lay between the germline ends. CDR3 sequence (DNA): TGTGCCAGCAGACTCGACGGGATCCACCAAGAGACCCAGTACTTC. It is translated as CASRLDGIHQETQYF.

Worth noting for this clone: Other DNA sequences in this sample translate to the same CDR3. The rearrangement links TRBV7-2 to TRBJ2-3; D not resolved. V was cut by 1 base and J by 2 bases, with 10 bases left in between. The germline gives CDR1 SGHTA, CDR2 FQGNSA. The CDR3 length is 15 residues. In DNA form, the CDR3 reads TGTGCCAGCAGCTTAGAATCGAGTCCCACAGATACGCAGTATTTT. The encoded protein is CASSLESSPTDTQYF.

The chain employs TRBV2 and TRBJ2-7; TRBD2 matches at 8 bases. CDR1 is SNHLY, CDR2 FYNNEI, per germline. Trimming took 4 bases from V and 6 from J; bases not matched to a gene: 8. CDR3 length: 14 amino acids. This chain's CDR3 is CASSVREGRSEQYF. CDR3 coding DNA: TGTGCCAGCAGTGTTCGGGAGGGCCGAAGCGAGCAGTACTTC.

The chain uses TRBV4-1 and TRBJ1-4; 10 nucleotides agree with TRBD1. V shed 1 base and J 0 bases; nucleotides not matched to a gene: 2. This CDR3 comprises 17 residues. Germline CDR1 is MGHRA and CDR2 is YSYEKL. CDR3 coding DNA: TGCGCCAGCAGCCAAGGGACAGGGGGTGCAACTAATGAAAAACTGTTTTTT. This encodes CASSQGTGGATNEKLFF.

The chain carries TRBV2 and TRBJ2-5; TRBD1 matches 10 bases. The CDR3 length is 12 residues. The junction had 1 base not matched to a gene; V was cut back by 7 bases and J by 5 bases. Germline lookup yields CDR1 SNHLY and CDR2 FYNNEI. This CDR3 is CASKGQGETQYF. In DNA form, the CDR3 reads TGTGCCAGCAAGGGACAGGGGGAGACCCAGTACTTC. Using reference TRBV2 and TRBJ2-5 for the parts outside the CDR3, the full variable domain is EPEVTQTPSHQVTQMGQEVILRCVPISNHLYFYWYRQILGQKVEFLVSFYNNEISEKSEIFDDQFSVERPDGSNFTLKIRSTKLEDSAMYFCASKGQGETQYFGPGTRLLVL.

This chain connects TRBV6-1 to TRBJ2-7; 10 nucleotides align to TRBD1. The junction had 6 bases not matched to a gene; V was cut back by 5 bases and J by 11 bases. The CDR3 runs to 12 residues. CDR1 and CDR2 (germline): MNHNS, SASEGT. DNA for the CDR3: TGTGCCAGCAGTACGTCCGGGACAGGGGAGTACTTC. This translates into CASSTSGTGEYF.

The V gene is TRBV11-2, the J gene TRBJ1-6, with TRBD1 matching over 7 bases. The CDR3 is 17 residues long. Germline trimming cut 2 bases from V and 9 bases from J; bases unmatched to any gene: 13. Per germline, CDR1 SGHAT and CDR2 FQNNGV. CDR3 residues: CASSLTGQVVGSSPLHF. In DNA, the CDR3 is TGTGCCAGCAGCTTAACTGGACAGGTGGTTGGTAGTTCACCCCTCCACTTT.

The CDR3 nucleotides read TGCGCCAGCAGCTCACGCACCGGGACAGTTAATGAAAAACTGTTTTTT. Its protein is CASSSRTGTVNEKLFF. The chain links TRBV5-1 to TRBJ1-4, with 7 bases lining up with TRBD1. Unmatched junction bases numbered 9, after V lost 3 bases and J lost 4 bases. The CDR3 loop spans 16 amino acids. Germline-derived CDR1 and CDR2 are SGHRS and YFSETQ.

V gene TRBV11-2 combines with J gene TRBJ1-1; D is possibly TRBD1 (6 bases). V lost 2 bases, J lost 0 bases, and 10 bases lay in between. This CDR3 contains 15 residues. Germline V gives CDR1 SGHAT, CDR2 FQNNGV. The CDR3 bases are TGTGCCAGCAGCTTATTTACAGGGCTGAACACTGAAGCTTTCTTT. It specifies CASSLFTGLNTEAFF. Supplemented by reference TRBV11-2 and TRBJ1-1, the full variable domain reads EAGVAQSPRYKIIEKRQSVAFWCNPISGHATLYWYQQILGQGPKLLIQFQNNGVVDDSQLPKDRFSAERLKGVDSTLKIQPAKLEDSAVYLCASSLFTGLNTEAFFGQGTRLTVV.

This rearrangement joins TRBV10-1 to TRBJ2-2; unclear D gene. V lost 0 bases to trimming and J lost 0 bases, with 5 bases between them. CDR1 WNHNN and CDR2 SYGVQD come from the germline V gene (reference sequence). The CDR3 contains 15 residues. CDR3 sequence reads: CASSESSPNTGELFF. CDR3 bases: TGCGCCAGCAGTGAGTCTTCACCGAACACCGGGGAGCTGTTTTTT.

Concerning this clone: Other DNA sequences in this sample translate to the same CDR3. The chain employs TRBV6-1 and TRBJ2-3; D perhaps matches TRBD2 (6 bases). Germline V lookup: CDR1 MNHNS, CDR2 SASEGT. Trimming shortened V by 4 bases and J by 1 base, and 9 bases separated the two germline ends. The length of the CDR3 is 14 residues. CDR3 amino acids: CASSATGGTDTQYF. The DNA for the CDR3 is TGTGCCAGCAGTGCGACGGGGGGCACAGATACGCAGTATTTT.

This clone was seen only a few times. This CDR3 is also generated by other DNA sequences in the sample. The V gene is TRBV5-1, the J gene TRBJ1-1; D is undetermined. CDR1 and CDR2 from the germline V gene are SGHRS and YFSETQ. V was clipped by 4 bases and J by 1 base, with 8 bases between them. The CDR3 covers 13 residues. For the CDR3, the DNA is TGCGCCAGCAGCCCGACGGGGAACACTGAAGCTTTCTTT. This sequence encodes CASSPTGNTEAFF.